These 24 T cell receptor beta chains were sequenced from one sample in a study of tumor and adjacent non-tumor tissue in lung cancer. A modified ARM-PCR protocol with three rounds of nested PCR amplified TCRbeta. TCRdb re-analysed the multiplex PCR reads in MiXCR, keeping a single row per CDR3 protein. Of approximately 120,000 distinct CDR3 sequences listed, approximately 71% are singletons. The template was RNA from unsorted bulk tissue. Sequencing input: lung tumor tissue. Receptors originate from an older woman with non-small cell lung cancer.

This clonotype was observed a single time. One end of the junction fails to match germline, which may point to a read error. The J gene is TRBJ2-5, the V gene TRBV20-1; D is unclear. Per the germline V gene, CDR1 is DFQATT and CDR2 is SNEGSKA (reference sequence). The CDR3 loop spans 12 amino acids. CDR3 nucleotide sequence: TGCAGTGCTACGGCTCGCCCCCAGACACAGTACTTC. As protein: CSATARPQTQYF.

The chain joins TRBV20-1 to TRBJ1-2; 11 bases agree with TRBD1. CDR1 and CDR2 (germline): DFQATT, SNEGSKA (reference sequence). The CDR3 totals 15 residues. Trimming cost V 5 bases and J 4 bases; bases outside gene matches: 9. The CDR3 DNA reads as TGCAGTGCTGGTTCGGACAGGGGGCGAAGCTATGGCTACACCTTC. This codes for CSAGSDRGRSYGYTF.

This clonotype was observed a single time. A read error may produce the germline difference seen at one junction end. The CDR3 region is CNVDSGGASSEQFF. CDR3 in DNA: TGCAACGTTGATAGCGGGGGGGCCTCGAGTGAGCAGTTCTTC. This sequence joins TRBV29-1 and TRBJ2-1; TRBD2 agrees at 11 bases. Germline values: CDR1 SQVTM, CDR2 ANQGSEA. The CDR3 sequence is 14 residues long.

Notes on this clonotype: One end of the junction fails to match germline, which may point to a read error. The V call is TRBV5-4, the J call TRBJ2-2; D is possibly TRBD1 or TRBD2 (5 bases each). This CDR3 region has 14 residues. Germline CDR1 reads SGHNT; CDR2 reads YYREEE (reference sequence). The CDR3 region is CASSSGQNTGELSF. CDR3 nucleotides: TGTGCCAGCAGCTCAGGGCAGAACACCGGGGAGCTGTCTTTT.

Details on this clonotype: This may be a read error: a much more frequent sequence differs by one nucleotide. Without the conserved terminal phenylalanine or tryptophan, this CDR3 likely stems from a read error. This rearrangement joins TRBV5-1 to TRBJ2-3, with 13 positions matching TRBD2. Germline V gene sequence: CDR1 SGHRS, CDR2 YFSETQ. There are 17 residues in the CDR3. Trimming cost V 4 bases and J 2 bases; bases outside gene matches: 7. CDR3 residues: CASSPGTSGDFTDTQYS. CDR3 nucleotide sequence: TGCGCCAGCAGCCCTGGGACTAGCGGGGATTTCACAGATACGCAGTATTCT.

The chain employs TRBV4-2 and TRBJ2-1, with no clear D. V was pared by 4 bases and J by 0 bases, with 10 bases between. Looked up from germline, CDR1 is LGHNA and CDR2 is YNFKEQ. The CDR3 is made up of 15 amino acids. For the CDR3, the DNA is TGTGCCAGCAGCCTCGAGTTCAGCTCCTACAATGAGCAGTTCTTC. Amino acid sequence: CASSLEFSSYNEQFF.

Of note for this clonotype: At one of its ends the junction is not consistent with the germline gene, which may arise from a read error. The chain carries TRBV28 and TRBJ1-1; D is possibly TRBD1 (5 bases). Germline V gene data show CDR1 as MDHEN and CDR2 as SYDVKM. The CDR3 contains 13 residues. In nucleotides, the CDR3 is TGTACCAGCAGTTCGTCTGACAGAACTAAAGCTTTCTTT. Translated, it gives CTSSSSDRTKAFF.

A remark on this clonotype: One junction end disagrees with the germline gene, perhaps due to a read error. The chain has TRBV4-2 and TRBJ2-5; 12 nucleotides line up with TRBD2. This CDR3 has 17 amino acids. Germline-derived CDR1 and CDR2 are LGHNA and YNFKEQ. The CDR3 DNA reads TGTGCCAGCAGTCAAACCCCACTAGCGGGGGGAAAAGAGACCCACTACTTC. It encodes CASSQTPLAGGKETHYF.

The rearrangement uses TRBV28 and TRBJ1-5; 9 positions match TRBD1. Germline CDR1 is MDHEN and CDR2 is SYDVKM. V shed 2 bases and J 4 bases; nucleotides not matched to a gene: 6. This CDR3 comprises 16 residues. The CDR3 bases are TGTGCCAGCAGTTTACTCGGGACAGGGCTTAATCAGCCCCAGCATTTT. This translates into CASSLLGTGLNQPQHF.

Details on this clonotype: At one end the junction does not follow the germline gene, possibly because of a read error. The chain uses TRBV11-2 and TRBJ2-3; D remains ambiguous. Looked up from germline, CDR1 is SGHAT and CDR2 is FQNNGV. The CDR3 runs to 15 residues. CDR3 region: CASSLVARGTDSQYF. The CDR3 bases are TGTGCCAGCAGCTTAGTCGCCCGAGGCACAGATTCGCAGTATTTT.

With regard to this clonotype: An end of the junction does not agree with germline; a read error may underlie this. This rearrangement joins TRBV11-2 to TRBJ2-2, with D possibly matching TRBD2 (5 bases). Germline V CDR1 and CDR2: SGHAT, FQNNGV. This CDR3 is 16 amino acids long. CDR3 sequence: CASSLVLAAHTGVLFF. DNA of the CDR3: TGTGCCTCCAGCTTAGTATTGGCGGCGCACACCGGGGTGCTGTTTTTT.

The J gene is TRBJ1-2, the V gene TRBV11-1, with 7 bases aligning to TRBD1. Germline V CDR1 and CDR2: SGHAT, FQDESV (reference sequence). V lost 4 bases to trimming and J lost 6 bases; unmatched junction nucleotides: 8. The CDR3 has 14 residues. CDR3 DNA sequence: TGTGCCAGCAGCTCGCGGGACAGTGAAAATGGCTACACCTTC. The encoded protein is CASSSRDSENGYTF.

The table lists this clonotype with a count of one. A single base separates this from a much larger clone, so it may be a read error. In DNA form, the CDR3 reads TGTGCCAGCAGTTTGCAACCGGCCTATGTCTACACCTTC. It encodes CASSLQPAYVYTF. The V gene is TRBV28, the J gene TRBJ1-2; D unresolved. Germline V lookup: CDR1 MDHEN, CDR2 SYDVKM. The CDR3 loop spans 13 amino acids.

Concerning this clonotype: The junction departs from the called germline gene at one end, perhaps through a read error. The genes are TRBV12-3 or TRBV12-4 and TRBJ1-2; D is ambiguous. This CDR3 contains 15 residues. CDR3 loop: CASSRTAEGCYGFTF. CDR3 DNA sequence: TGTGCCAGCAGCCGCACCGCAGAGGGCTGCTATGGCTTCACCTTC.

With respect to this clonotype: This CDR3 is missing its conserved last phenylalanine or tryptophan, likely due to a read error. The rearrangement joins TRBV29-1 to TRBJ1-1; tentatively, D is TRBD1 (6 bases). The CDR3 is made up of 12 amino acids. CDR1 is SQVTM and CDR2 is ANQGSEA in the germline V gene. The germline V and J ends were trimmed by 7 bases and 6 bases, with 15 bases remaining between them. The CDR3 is CSAHGGTPEAFS. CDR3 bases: TGCAGCGCACATGGAGGGACACCTGAAGCTTTCTCT.

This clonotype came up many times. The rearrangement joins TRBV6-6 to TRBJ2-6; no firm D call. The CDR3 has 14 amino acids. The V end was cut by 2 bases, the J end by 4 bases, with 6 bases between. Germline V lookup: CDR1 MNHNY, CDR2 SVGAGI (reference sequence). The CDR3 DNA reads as TGTGCCAGCAGTTACCAGTCAGGGGCCAACGTCCTGACTTTC. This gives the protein CASSYQSGANVLTF.

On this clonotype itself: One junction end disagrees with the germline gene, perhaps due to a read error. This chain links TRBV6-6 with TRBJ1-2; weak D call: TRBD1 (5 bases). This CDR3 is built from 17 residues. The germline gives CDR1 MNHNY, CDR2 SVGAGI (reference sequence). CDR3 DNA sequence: TGTGCCAGCAGTCCTAGGGCGGGGACGGAAGCTTGCTATGGCTACACTTTC. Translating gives CASSPRAGTEACYGYTF.

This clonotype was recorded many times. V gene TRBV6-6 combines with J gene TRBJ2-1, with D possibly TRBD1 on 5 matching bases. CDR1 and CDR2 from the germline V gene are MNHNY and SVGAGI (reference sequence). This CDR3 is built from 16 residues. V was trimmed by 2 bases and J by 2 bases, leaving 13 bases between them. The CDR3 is CASSYPGTGAYNEQFF. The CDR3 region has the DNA TGTGCCAGCAGTTACCCTGGTACAGGAGCCTACAATGAGCAGTTCTTC.

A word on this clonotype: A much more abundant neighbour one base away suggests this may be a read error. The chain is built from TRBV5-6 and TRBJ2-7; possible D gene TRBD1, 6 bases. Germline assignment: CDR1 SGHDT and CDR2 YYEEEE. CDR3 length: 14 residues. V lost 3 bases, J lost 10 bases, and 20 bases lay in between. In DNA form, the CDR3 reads TGTGCCAGCAGCTATGGACAGCTCCGCAGGGTACAGTACTTC. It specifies CASSYGQLRRVQYF.

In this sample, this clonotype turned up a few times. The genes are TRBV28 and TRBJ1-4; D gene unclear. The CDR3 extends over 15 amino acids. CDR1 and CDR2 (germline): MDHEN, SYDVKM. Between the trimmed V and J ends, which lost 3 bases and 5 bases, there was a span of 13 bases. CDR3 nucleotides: TGTGCCAGCAGTTTTGTGCGGAAAAAAAATGAAAAACTGTTTTTT. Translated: CASSFVRKKNEKLFF.

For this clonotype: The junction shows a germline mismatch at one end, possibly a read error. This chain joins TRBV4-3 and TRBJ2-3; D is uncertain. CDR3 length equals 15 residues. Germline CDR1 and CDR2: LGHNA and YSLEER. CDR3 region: CASSHERGGTDTQYF. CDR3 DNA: TGCGCCAGCAGCCACGAGAGAGGTGGCACAGATACCCAGTATTTT.

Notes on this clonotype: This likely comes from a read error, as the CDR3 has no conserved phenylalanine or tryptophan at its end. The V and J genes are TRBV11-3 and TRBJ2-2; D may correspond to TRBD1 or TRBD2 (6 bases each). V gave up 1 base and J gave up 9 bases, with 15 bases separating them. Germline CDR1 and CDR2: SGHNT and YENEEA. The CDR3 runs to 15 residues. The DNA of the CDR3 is TGTGCCAGCAGCTTAGTATCCGGGGGCGGCAGGGAGCTGTTTTGT. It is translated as CASSLVSGGGRELFC.

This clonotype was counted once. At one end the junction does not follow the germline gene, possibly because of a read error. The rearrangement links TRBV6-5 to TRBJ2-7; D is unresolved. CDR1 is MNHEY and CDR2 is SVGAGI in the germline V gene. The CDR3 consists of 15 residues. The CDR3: CVSSFGQPISREQYF. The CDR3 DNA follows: TGTGTCAGCAGTTTCGGGCAGCCGATATCGCGAGAGCAGTACTTC.

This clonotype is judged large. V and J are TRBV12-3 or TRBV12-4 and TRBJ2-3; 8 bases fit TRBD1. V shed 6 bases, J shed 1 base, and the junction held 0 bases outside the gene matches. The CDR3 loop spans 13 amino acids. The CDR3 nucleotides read TGTGCCAGCAGGACAGGGGGCACAGATACGCAGTATTTT. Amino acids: CASRTGGTDTQYF.